Shown below are 31 T cell receptor beta chains from a single sample sequenced in a study of T cells in Graves' hyperthyroidism and ophthalmopathy. The source material, RNA transcripts, was used to amplify TCR beta CDR3 regions. HTBI primers drove first-round RT-PCR of the TCR CDR3. From the multiplex PCR reads, TCRdb called clonotypes with MiXCR, one entry per CDR3 protein. The table includes fewer than 400,000 distinct CDR3 sequences, around 16% detected once. The source material was blood. The receptors here all came from a man younger than 45 with Graves' hyperthyroidism.

This clonotype was found a few times. V and J are TRBV20-1 and TRBJ1-4; weak D call: TRBD1 (6 bases). This CDR3 has 16 amino acids. Trimming cost V 0 bases and J 8 bases, with 19 bases left between them. Germline V gene data show CDR1 as DFQATT and CDR2 as SNEGSKA (reference sequence). CDR3 residues: CSARDRGEPLREKLFF. CDR3 in DNA: TGCAGTGCTAGAGATAGGGGGGAGCCGCTTCGCGAAAAACTGTTTTTT.

This clonotype has more than one count but fewer than ten. V gene TRBV6-6 combines with J gene TRBJ2-7; D may be TRBD2 (5 bases). V lost 0 bases and J lost 2, with 11 bases in between. CDR3 length equals 15 residues. The germline V gene encodes CDR1 MNHNY and CDR2 SVGAGI (reference sequence). The CDR3 coding sequence is TGTGCCAGCAGTTACTCGTTTAGCGCGACCTACGAGCAGTACTTC. This translates into CASSYSFSATYEQYF.

Note on this clonotype: A single base separates this from a much larger clone, so it may be a read error. The CDR3 coding sequence is TGTGCCCGCAGCTTAACAGACACAGATACGCAGTATTTT. Amino acid sequence: CARSLTDTDTQYF. The genes are TRBV11-2 and TRBJ2-3, with D hard to call. CDR1 is SGHAT and CDR2 is FQNNGV in the germline V gene. The CDR3 is 13 residues long.

This clonotype was observed at least ten times. The chain combines TRBV5-1 with TRBJ1-1, with D tentatively TRBD1 (6 bases). The CDR3 runs 15 residues. The germline CDR1 and CDR2 sequences are SGHRS and YFSETQ. V lost 4 bases, J lost 7 bases, and 20 bases lay in between. DNA for the CDR3: TGCGCCAGCAGCCCTACCACAGGGAGAGGAATTGAAGCTTTCTTT. It encodes CASSPTTGRGIEAFF.

This clonotype was seen repeatedly, ten times or more. The chain joins TRBV2 to TRBJ2-3; D is perhaps TRBD1 or TRBD2 (5 bases each). From germline, CDR1 is SNHLY and CDR2 FYNNEI. Trimming removed 6 bases at V and 0 bases at J, with 22 bases between. The CDR3 has 18 residues. Here the CDR3 reads CASSSGSSGPPSTDTQYF. The CDR3 DNA is TGTGCCAGCAGCAGTGGGAGTTCGGGACCCCCTAGCACAGATACGCAGTATTTT.

This clonotype has ten or more counts. The V call is TRBV28, the J call TRBJ2-7; D perhaps matches TRBD1 (5 bases). The germline V and J ends were trimmed by 7 bases and 4 bases, with 14 bases remaining between them. From germline, CDR1 is MDHEN and CDR2 SYDVKM. This CDR3 is built from 13 residues. The CDR3 sequence is CASMVAGNYEQYF. As DNA, the CDR3 is TGTGCCAGCATGGTGGCAGGGAATTACGAGCAGTACTTC.

The chain is built from TRBV27 and TRBJ1-5; a possible D gene is TRBD1 (6 bases). The germline gives CDR1 MNHEY, CDR2 SMNVEV (reference sequence). This CDR3 is built from 14 residues. V lost 6 bases and J lost 3, with 12 bases in between. CDR3 in amino acids: CASRTTGFNQPQHF. CDR3 nucleotide sequence: TGTGCCAGCAGAACCACAGGGTTCAATCAGCCCCAGCATTTT.

This clonotype turned up a few times. This chain joins TRBV29-1 and TRBJ2-7; 7 nucleotides line up with TRBD1. The CDR3 is made up of 13 amino acids. The germline gives CDR1 SQVTM, CDR2 ANQGSEA. V gave up 6 bases and J gave up 1 base; unmatched junction bases: 6. The CDR3 nucleotides read TGCAGCGTAGTTACAGGGGATTCCTACGAGCAGTACTTC. As protein: CSVVTGDSYEQYF.

This clonotype has a count of ten or more. The chain couples TRBV6-1 to TRBJ1-1; 8 nucleotides align to TRBD1. The CDR3 runs to 15 residues. Germline trimming cut 5 bases from V and 6 bases from J; bases unmatched to any gene: 11. In germline, CDR1 is MNHNS, CDR2 SASEGT. This CDR3 is CASSSPTGVVAEAFF. The CDR3 DNA reads TGTGCCAGCAGTTCCCCGACAGGGGTGGTCGCTGAAGCTTTCTTT.

Concerning this clonotype itself: A single base separates this from a much larger clone, so it may be a read error. V gene TRBV7-6 combines with J gene TRBJ2-2; D possibly corresponds to TRBD2 (6 bases). Germline V gene data show CDR1 as SGHVS and CDR2 as FNYEAQ. This CDR3 region has 13 residues. V dropped 3 bases and J dropped 5 bases, with 7 bases sitting between them. CDR3 in DNA: TGTGCCAGCAGCTTCGCGGGAACCGGGGAGCTGTTTTTT. This encodes CASSFAGTGELFF. The entire variable domain, with the rest obtained from reference TRBV7-6 and TRBJ2-2, is as follows: GAGVSQSPRYKVTKRGQDVALRCDPISGHVSLYWYRQALGQGPEFLTYFNYEAQQDKSGLPNDRFSAERPEGSISTLTIQRTEQRDSAMYRCASSFAGTGELFFGEGSRLTVL.

The sample holds many counts of this clonotype. The V gene is TRBV20-1, the J gene TRBJ2-1; 10 bases agree with TRBD2. The V gene's germline CDR1 is DFQATT and CDR2 SNEGSKA (reference sequence). This CDR3 is 16 amino acids long. The J segment lost 0 bases and the V segment lost 6 bases, leaving 8 bases of the junction unmatched. CDR3 nucleotide sequence: TGCAGTGCAGACGGGGCTAGCGGGAGCTCCTACAATGAGCAGTTCTTC. Its protein is CSADGASGSSYNEQFF.

J is TRBJ2-5 and V is TRBV13; 11 bases fit TRBD2. Germline CDR1 reads PRHDT; CDR2 reads FYEKMQ (reference sequence). The CDR3 sequence is 16 residues long. V lost 5 bases, J lost 5 bases, and 10 bases stayed unmatched. The chain's CDR3 is CASSPGPGLAVETQYF. The CDR3 DNA reads TGTGCCAGCAGCCCCGGACCGGGACTAGCGGTCGAGACCCAGTACTTC.

Remarks on this clonotype: At one of its ends the junction is not consistent with the germline gene, which may arise from a read error. V is TRBV5-1 and J is TRBJ1-1; D remains ambiguous. The V gene's germline CDR1 is SGHRS and CDR2 YFSETQ. The CDR3 length is 13 residues. DNA of the CDR3: TGCGCCAGCAGCTTTTCGGGTTACACTGAAGTTTTCTTT. It is translated as CASSFSGYTEVFF. The full variable domain, in which reference TRBV5-1 and TRBJ1-1 provide the parts outside the CDR3, is KAGVTQTPRYLIKTRGQQVTLSCSPISGHRSVSWYQQTPGQGLQFLFEYFSETQRNKGNFPGRFSGRQFSNSRSEMNVSTLELGDSALYLCASSFSGYTEVFFGQGTRLTVV.

This chain's CDR3 is CASSIRAENQPQHF. CDR3 nucleotides: TGTGCCAGTAGTATTAGGGCCGAGAATCAGCCCCAGCATTTT. The genes are TRBV19 and TRBJ1-5; D is uncertain. CDR3 length: 14 amino acids. V was clipped by 3 bases and J by 4 bases, with 10 bases between them. Germline values: CDR1 LNHDA, CDR2 SQIVND (reference sequence).

This clonotype was counted many times. This chain connects TRBV5-6 to TRBJ2-5, with D hard to call. This CDR3 has 12 amino acids. In germline, CDR1 is SGHDT, CDR2 YYEEEE. V was shortened by 2 bases and J by 1 base, with 3 bases between the two germline ends. The chain's CDR3 is CASSFPQETQYF. Here the CDR3 DNA reads TGTGCCAGCAGCTTCCCCCAAGAGACCCAGTACTTC.

This clonotype was counted at least ten times. The rearrangement links TRBV5-4 to TRBJ2-3, with D possibly being TRBD1 (8 bases). The CDR3 is 16 residues long. Trimming pared 0 bases from V and 2 bases from J, leaving 13 bases between. Germline-derived CDR1 and CDR2 are SGHNT and YYREEE (reference sequence). CDR3 amino acids: CASSLGGGQVTDTQYF. DNA for the CDR3: TGTGCCAGCAGCTTGGGCGGGGGACAGGTCACAGATACGCAGTATTTT.

This clonotype was counted a few times. CDR3 region: CASSVAMYQETQYF. The CDR3 nucleotides are TGTGCCAGCAGCGTGGCGATGTACCAAGAGACCCAGTACTTC. This chain uses TRBV27 with TRBJ2-5; D gene uncertain. This CDR3 comprises 14 residues. CDR1 is MNHEY, CDR2 SMNVEV, per germline (reference sequence). V was clipped by 6 bases and J by 0 bases, with 11 bases between them.

This clonotype occurred many times. This sequence joins TRBV5-1 and TRBJ2-7; the D is unclear. Trimming left V 0 bases short and J 0 bases short, with 7 bases between. Germline assignment: CDR1 SGHRS and CDR2 YFSETQ. The CDR3 length is 14 residues. CDR3 protein: CASSLGRNSYEQYF. CDR3 sequence (DNA): TGCGCCAGCAGCTTGGGACGGAACTCCTACGAGCAGTACTTC.

The V call is TRBV6-2 or TRBV6-3, the J call TRBJ2-1; TRBD1 is a possible D gene (5 bases). CDR1 and CDR2 (germline): MNHEY, SVGEGT. The V end was cut by 6 bases, the J end by 4 bases, with 10 bases between. The CDR3 is 13 residues long. CDR3 residues: CASSVRAYNEQFF. The CDR3, as DNA: TGTGCCAGCAGCGTCAGGGCTTACAATGAGCAGTTCTTC.

The V gene is TRBV7-9, the J gene TRBJ2-3; the match to TRBD2 covers 9 bases. The CDR3 is 14 amino acids. Germline lookup yields CDR1 SEHNR and CDR2 FQNEAQ (reference sequence). Trimming at V came to 6 bases and at J to 0 bases, leaving 1 base not matched to a gene. The CDR3 sequence is CASRSGRSTDTQYF. CDR3 DNA sequence: TGTGCCAGCAGGAGCGGGAGGAGCACAGATACGCAGTATTTT. Looking up the rest from reference TRBV7-9 and TRBJ2-3 gives the full variable domain: DTGVSQNPRHKITKRGQNVTFRCDPISEHNRLYWYRQTLGQGPEFLTYFQNEAQLEKSRLLSDRFSAERPKGSFSTLEIQRTEQGDSAMYLCASRSGRSTDTQYFGPGTRLTVL.

This clonotype was counted at least ten times. The J gene is TRBJ2-7, the V gene TRBV20-1; D unresolved. There are 13 residues in the CDR3. V lost 0 bases, J lost 7 bases, and 13 bases lay in between. Germline-derived CDR1 and CDR2 are DFQATT and SNEGSKA (reference sequence). The CDR3 protein is CSARERVSGEQYF. DNA for the CDR3: TGCAGTGCTAGAGAACGGGTCTCCGGGGAGCAGTACTTC.

This clonotype was seen repeatedly, ten times or more. The chain combines TRBV5-1 with TRBJ2-7; D unclear. The germline CDR1 and CDR2 sequences are SGHRS and YFSETQ. Trimming took 1 base from V and 0 from J, leaving 8 bases between them. The CDR3 covers 14 residues. For the CDR3, the DNA is TGCGCCAGCAGCTTGTTCGGGTCCTCCTACGAGCAGTACTTC. Translating it yields CASSLFGSSYEQYF.

This clonotype was observed a few times. The chain joins TRBV6-1 to TRBJ2-1; no firm D call. Germline V gives CDR1 MNHNS, CDR2 SASEGT. The V and J ends lost 6 bases and 12 bases respectively, with 12 bases between them. The CDR3 has 11 amino acids. The CDR3 DNA follows: TGTGCCAGCAGGGCGGACGGTGCGCAGTTCTTC. As protein: CASRADGAQFF.

This clonotype was found many times. The chain's CDR3 is CASVTGYQETQYF. CDR3 DNA sequence: TGTGCCAGCGTTACAGGGTACCAAGAGACCCAGTACTTC. The J gene is TRBJ2-5, the V gene TRBV6-1; possibly TRBD1 for D (6 bases). Germline-derived CDR1 and CDR2 are MNHNS and SASEGT. The V end lost 8 bases, the J end lost 0 bases, and 10 bases lay between the germline ends. CDR3 size: 13 residues.

The rearrangement joins TRBV24-1 to TRBJ2-3; tentatively, D is TRBD1 (6 bases). Germline lookup yields CDR1 KGHDR and CDR2 SFDVKD. CDR3 length: 16 residues. Trimming took off 7 bases at V and 4 bases at J, with 20 bases between the two ends. The CDR3 loop reads CATSSMDSYRSDTQYF. The CDR3 DNA follows: TGTGCCACCAGCTCTATGGACAGCTATAGATCAGATACGCAGTATTTT.

This clonotype was seen at least ten times. The chain carries TRBV28 and TRBJ1-5; D unclear. Per germline, CDR1 MDHEN and CDR2 SYDVKM. V gave up 3 bases and J gave up 5 bases, with 8 bases separating them. The CDR3 is made up of 13 amino acids. The CDR3 DNA follows: TGTGCCAGCAGTTTCCCGACCCATCAGCCCCAGCATTTT. Translating it yields CASSFPTHQPQHF.

The chain recombines TRBV7-8 with TRBJ2-7, with 8 bases that match TRBD2. The germline CDR1 and CDR2 sequences are SGHVS and FQNEAQ. The CDR3 loop spans 13 amino acids. Germline trimming cut 8 bases from V and 4 bases from J; bases unmatched to any gene: 7. CDR3 loop: CASGAGGAYEQYF. In DNA form, the CDR3 reads TGTGCCAGCGGGGCGGGAGGAGCATACGAGCAGTACTTC.

In DNA form, the CDR3 reads TGTGCCAGCAGCCCCCGGGGGTCCTATAATTCACCCCTCCACTTT. Residues: CASSPRGSYNSPLHF. The chain is built from TRBV7-9 and TRBJ1-6, with D possibly being TRBD1 (5 bases). The CDR3 length is 15 residues. V gave up 5 bases and J gave up 1 base, with 9 bases separating them. In germline, CDR1 is SEHNR, CDR2 FQNEAQ (reference sequence).

The chain links TRBV6-1 to TRBJ2-1; 10 bases are shared with TRBD1. The CDR3 loop spans 14 amino acids. Trimming removed 8 bases from V and 7 bases from J; junction bases left unmatched: 8. CDR1 is MNHNS, CDR2 SASEGT, per germline. The CDR3 region is CASVRDRGWNEQFF. The CDR3 DNA reads TGTGCCAGCGTCCGGGACAGGGGATGGAATGAGCAGTTCTTC.

This chain links TRBV19 with TRBJ1-5; 7 bases line up with TRBD1. The V segment lost 10 bases and the J segment 4 bases; nucleotides outside the gene matches: 7. The CDR3 runs 13 residues. Germline V gene data show CDR1 as LNHDA and CDR2 as SQIVND (reference sequence). As DNA, the CDR3 is TGTGCCATTCAGGGGGACGGAAATCAGCCCCAGCATTTT. It specifies CAIQGDGNQPQHF.

This chain uses TRBV25-1 with TRBJ2-1; D is possibly TRBD2 (5 bases). The CDR3 spans 15 residues. V lost 4 bases and J 10 bases, leaving 20 bases between the germline ends. Germline loops: CDR1 MGHDK, CDR2 SYGVNS. The CDR3 protein is CASSAQTMRSGEQFF. The CDR3 DNA reads TGTGCCAGCAGTGCCCAGACTATGAGGTCGGGCGAGCAGTTCTTC.